These 28 T cell receptor beta chains were sequenced from one sample in a study of blood T cell repertoires in COVID-19. This table comes from immunoSEQ multiplex PCR, and its TCRdb copy is limited to in-frame clones, with some not included. The sample gives about 95,000 clones, around 90% of which show up once; approximately 3.1% is in the top ten. Input material: peripheral blood. These receptor sequences come from a woman in her seventies with acute or convalescent COVID-19.

The chain carries TRBV7-9 and TRBJ1-2; 7 nucleotides align to TRBD1. The CDR3 contains 12 residues. Germline CDR1 is SEHNR and CDR2 is FQNEAQ (reference sequence). The ends lost 5 bases at V and 7 bases at J; junction bases unmatched: 4. The CDR3 region is CASSEQGLGYTF. CDR3 sequence (DNA): TGTGCCAGCAGCGAACAGGGGCTTGGCTACACCTTC.

The chain links TRBV5-1 to TRBJ2-1; TRBD1 is a possible D gene (6 bases). CDR1 SGHRS and CDR2 YFSETQ come from the germline V gene. Trimming removed 4 bases at V and 6 bases at J, with 26 bases between. This CDR3 spans 18 amino acids. The chain's CDR3 is CASSSQIPTGTGSNEQFF. Written as DNA, the CDR3 is TGCGCCAGCAGCAGCCAAATACCTACAGGGACCGGTTCCAATGAGCAGTTCTTC.

This chain links TRBV6-5 with TRBJ2-7; D is perhaps TRBD1 (6 bases). Trimming took 2 bases from V and 7 from J, leaving 12 bases between them. The CDR3 consists of 13 residues. Germline loops: CDR1 MNHEY, CDR2 SVGAGI. Here the CDR3 DNA reads TGTGCCAGCAGTTACGTTACAACAGGGGAGCAGTACTTC. It codes for CASSYVTTGEQYF.

The V gene is TRBV5-1, the J gene TRBJ2-2, with D possibly being TRBD2 (5 bases). Germline CDR1 SGHRS, CDR2 YFSETQ. V lost 0 bases and J lost 7, with 13 bases in between. The CDR3 sequence is 15 residues long. The CDR3: CASSLVRGWDGELFF. CDR3 nucleotides: TGCGCCAGCAGCTTGGTCCGGGGATGGGACGGGGAGCTGTTTTTT.

The chain uses TRBV28 and TRBJ1-2; possibly TRBD1 for D (5 bases). CDR1 and CDR2 from the germline V gene are MDHEN and SYDVKM. CDR3 length: 17 residues. Trimming shortened V by 3 bases and J by 1 base, and 18 bases separated the two germline ends. CDR3 DNA sequence: TGTGCCAGCAGTTTGAGCCCGGGGACTCACTTTAACTATGGCTACACCTTC. Translating gives CASSLSPGTHFNYGYTF.

This chain joins TRBV3-1 (or the pseudogene TRBV3-2) and TRBJ2-4; 10 bases match TRBD2. V trimming: 0 bases; J trimming: 8 bases; junction bases outside the gene matches: 7. The CDR3 totals 16 residues. Germline values: CDR1 LGHDT, CDR2 YNNKEL (reference sequence). The CDR3 DNA reads as TGTGCCAGCAGCCAAGATCCTGCGACTAGCGGGTACATTCAGTACTTC. This encodes CASSQDPATSGYIQYF.

The V gene is TRBV27, the J gene TRBJ1-5, with 11 bases fitting TRBD1. The CDR3 length is 15 residues. Trimming cost V 5 bases and J 6 bases; bases outside gene matches: 6. The germline V gene encodes CDR1 MNHEY and CDR2 SMNVEV (reference sequence). CDR3 nucleotide sequence: TGTGCCAGCAGTGCGCGGACAGGGGGCGGTCAGCCCCAGCATTTT. This gives the protein CASSARTGGGQPQHF.

V and J are TRBV5-1 and TRBJ2-2; TRBD1 agrees at 9 bases. J was trimmed by 3 bases and V by 4 bases; bases with no gene match: 1. The germline V gene encodes CDR1 SGHRS and CDR2 YFSETQ. The CDR3 totals 14 residues. The CDR3 DNA reads as TGCGCCAGCAGCCGGACAGGGGACACCGGGGAGCTGTTTTTT. Protein: CASSRTGDTGELFF.

The chain combines TRBV7-9 with TRBJ1-4; D is perhaps TRBD1 (6 bases). V lost 1 base and J lost 5, with 11 bases in between. CDR3 length: 15 residues. The germline V gene has CDR1 SEHNR and CDR2 FQNEAQ (reference sequence). The CDR3 DNA follows: TGTGCCAGCAGCTTAGGGTCAGGGACAAATGAAAAACTGTTTTTT. It yields the protein CASSLGSGTNEKLFF. Drawing the rest from reference TRBV7-9 and TRBJ1-4, the complete variable domain is DTGVSQNPRHKITKRGQNVTFRCDPISEHNRLYWYRQTLGQGPEFLTYFQNEAQLEKSRLLSDRFSAERPKGSFSTLEIQRTEQGDSAMYLCASSLGSGTNEKLFFGSGTQLSVL.

This chain links TRBV11-2 with TRBJ2-1; D possibly corresponds to TRBD2 (5 bases). CDR1 is SGHAT and CDR2 is FQNNGV in the germline V gene. V was shortened by 6 bases and J by 6 bases, with 18 bases between the two germline ends. The CDR3 runs to 15 residues. The CDR3 nucleotides are TGTGCCAGCAGACCCGCGGGTGCCAGTATCAATGAGCAGTTCTTC. This gives the protein CASRPAGASINEQFF.

This clone has just one count. The chain combines TRBV25-1 with TRBJ1-6; the match to TRBD1 covers 11 bases. This CDR3 contains 16 residues. Germline V gene sequence: CDR1 MGHDK, CDR2 SYGVNS. V dropped 1 base and J dropped 13; count of bases not matched to a gene: 9. CDR3 sequence (DNA): TGTGCCAGCAGTGAATTTAGAGGGACAGGGGGGTCTCCCCTCCACTTT. Translating gives CASSEFRGTGGSPLHF.

V gene TRBV2 combines with J gene TRBJ2-7; D not certain. The CDR3 spans 12 residues. Germline V lookup: CDR1 SNHLY, CDR2 FYNNEI. V was clipped by 4 bases and J by 3 bases, with 7 bases between them. In nucleotides, the CDR3 is TGTGCCAGCAGTGCAGCCCGCTACGAGCAGTACTTC. This gives the protein CASSAARYEQYF.

This clone was picked up one time. The J gene is TRBJ2-1, the V gene TRBV18; D possibly corresponds to TRBD2 (6 bases). Trimming removed 5 bases at V and 5 bases at J, with 13 bases between. Per the germline V gene, CDR1 is KGHSH and CDR2 is LQKENI. This CDR3 is built from 14 residues. The CDR3 sequence: CASSATGGDNEQFF. CDR3 in DNA: TGTGCCAGCTCAGCAACAGGAGGGGACAATGAGCAGTTCTTC.

This clone came up a few times. The V call is TRBV11-3, the J call TRBJ1-2; no clear D. Per the germline V gene, CDR1 is SGHNT and CDR2 is YENEEA. The CDR3 totals 13 residues. Trimming shortened V by 4 bases and J by 4 bases, and 10 bases separated the two germline ends. The DNA of the CDR3 is TGTGCCAGCAGCTCTAGTGGAGGCTATGGCTACACCTTC. This sequence encodes CASSSSGGYGYTF.

The chain joins TRBV19 to TRBJ2-3, with TRBD2 matching over 9 bases. The CDR3 runs to 15 residues. V shed 4 bases and J 2 bases; nucleotides not matched to a gene: 4. Germline V gene data show CDR1 as LNHDA and CDR2 as SQIVND (reference sequence). The CDR3 nucleotides read TGTGCCAGTAGTAGGGTAGCGGGGGTCACAGATACGCAGTATTTT. Translating gives CASSRVAGVTDTQYF.

The rearrangement links TRBV5-5 to TRBJ2-5, with TRBD1 identical over 8 bases. This CDR3 has 15 residues. After removal of 3 bases from V and 5 bases from J, the junction contained 9 bases not matched to a gene. Germline loops: CDR1 SGHKS, CDR2 YYEKEE (reference sequence). The CDR3 bases are TGTGCCAGCAGCTCACTACCAGGGGGCAGGGAGACCCAGTACTTC. Amino acid sequence: CASSSLPGGRETQYF.

The chain links TRBV12-3 or TRBV12-4 to TRBJ2-2; possible D gene TRBD1, 6 bases. The CDR3 sequence is 13 residues long. Trimming removed 6 bases from V and 6 bases from J, with 11 bases in between. The CDR3 here is CASSPRGPGELFF. CDR3 nucleotide sequence: TGTGCCAGCAGCCCCAGGGGCCCCGGGGAGCTGTTTTTT.

Comments on this clone: Other DNA sequences in the same sample also yield this CDR3. This sequence joins TRBV5-1 and TRBJ2-3, with 7 bases aligning to TRBD2. The CDR3 totals 16 residues. The V segment lost 0 bases and the J segment 0 bases; nucleotides outside the gene matches: 4. Germline V gene sequence: CDR1 SGHRS, CDR2 YFSETQ. The CDR3: CASSLAGGSSTDTQYF. The CDR3 DNA is TGCGCCAGCAGCTTGGCCGGGGGGTCGAGCACAGATACGCAGTATTTT.

This chain connects TRBV4-2 to TRBJ2-1; maybe TRBD1 (6 bases). The CDR3 has 13 residues. Trimming removed 0 bases from V and 10 bases from J, with 10 bases in between. From germline, CDR1 is LGHNA and CDR2 YNFKEQ. CDR3 bases: TGTGCCAGCAGCCAAGATGCCGGGACAGAGCAGTTCTTC. Its protein product is CASSQDAGTEQFF.

This chain links TRBV2 with TRBJ2-2, with D perhaps matching TRBD2 (7 bases). Germline V CDR1 and CDR2: SNHLY, FYNNEI. This CDR3 is built from 14 residues. Deletions cut 6 bases from V and 7 bases from J, with 15 bases between. In nucleotides, the CDR3 is TGTGCCAGCAGGGGGGGGCGGATGATCGGGGAGCTGTTTTTT. Translation: CASRGGRMIGELFF.

The gene calls are TRBV18 and TRBJ1-5; the D gene is possibly TRBD1 (5 bases). Trimming left V 6 bases short and J 4 bases short, with 13 bases between. CDR1 and CDR2 from the germline V gene are KGHSH and LQKENI. CDR3 length: 14 residues. The CDR3 DNA sequence: TGTGCCAGCTCCCTACCTGGGGCGAATCAGCCCCAGCATTTT. Translating gives CASSLPGANQPQHF.

V gene TRBV6-5 combines with J gene TRBJ1-3, with a weak D call TRBD1 (5 bases). The CDR3 consists of 15 residues. V was trimmed by 6 bases and J by 4 bases, leaving 16 bases between them. Germline assignment: CDR1 MNHEY and CDR2 SVGAGI. As DNA, the CDR3 is TGTGCCAGCAGAAAAAGACAGTCCTCCGGAAACACCATATATTTT. Translated, it gives CASRKRQSSGNTIYF.

The chain carries TRBV28 and TRBJ2-2; perhaps TRBD1 as D (6 bases). The germline V gene encodes CDR1 MDHEN and CDR2 SYDVKM. There are 14 residues in the CDR3. V dropped 6 bases and J dropped 4 bases, with 12 bases sitting between them. CDR3 amino acids: CASSDTGFTGELFF. Here the CDR3 DNA reads TGTGCCAGCAGCGATACAGGGTTCACCGGGGAGCTGTTTTTT.

Only one count was recorded for this clone. The chain uses TRBV2 and TRBJ2-2, with D possibly being TRBD1 (5 bases). The CDR3 has 14 residues. Trimming took 8 bases from V and 4 from J, leaving 14 bases between them. In germline, CDR1 is SNHLY, CDR2 FYNNEI. The CDR3 sequence is CASRDRLGTGELFF. CDR3 DNA sequence: TGTGCCAGCCGCGACAGACTTGGCACCGGGGAGCTGTTTTTT. Full variable domain (rest looked up from reference TRBV2 and TRBJ2-2): EPEVTQTPSHQVTQMGQEVILRCVPISNHLYFYWYRQILGQKVEFLVSFYNNEISEKSEIFDDQFSVERPDGSNFTLKIRSTKLEDSAMYFCASRDRLGTGELFFGEGSRLTVL.

In regard to this clone: Mismatch with germline at one junction end may stem from a read error. The J gene is TRBJ1-5, the V gene TRBV7-2; a weak D match, TRBD1 (6 bases). The CDR3 has 15 amino acids. Looked up from germline, CDR1 is SGHTA and CDR2 is FQGNSA. CDR3 in DNA: TGTGCCAGCAGCTTCCAGAGGGGGGGCAACCAGCCCCAGCATTTT. The encoded protein is CASSFQRGGNQPQHF.

This clone was seen just once. The chain is built from TRBV6-5 and TRBJ1-5; no clear D. V dropped 6 bases and J dropped 5 bases, with 11 bases sitting between them. Germline V gene sequence: CDR1 MNHEY, CDR2 SVGAGI. The CDR3 totals 13 residues. The CDR3 spells CASSAGAHQPQHF. The CDR3 DNA sequence: TGTGCCAGCAGCGCCGGAGCCCATCAGCCCCAGCATTTT.

This sequence joins TRBV3-1 (or the pseudogene TRBV3-2) and TRBJ2-1; D uncertain. The CDR3 extends over 14 amino acids. V lost 4 bases and J lost 6, with 13 bases in between. CDR1 and CDR2 (germline): LGHDT, YNNKEL (reference sequence). This CDR3 is CASSRTNTINEQFF. The CDR3 DNA reads TGTGCCAGCAGCCGAACTAACACTATCAATGAGCAGTTCTTC.

The V and J genes are TRBV7-7 and TRBJ2-1; D possibly corresponds to TRBD1 (5 bases). The germline CDR1 and CDR2 sequences are SSHAT and FNYEAQ (reference sequence). The CDR3 is made up of 15 amino acids. V was clipped by 1 base and J by 0 bases, with 7 bases between them. CDR3: CASSLGQNSYNEQFF. CDR3 in DNA: TGTGCCAGCAGCTTAGGACAGAACTCCTACAATGAGCAGTTCTTC. Complete variable domain (other parts from reference TRBV7-7 and TRBJ2-1): GAGVSQSPRYKVTKRGQDVTLRCDPISSHATLYWYQQALGQGPEFLTYFNYEAQPDKSGLPSDRFSAERPEGSISTLTIQRTEQRDSAMYRCASSLGQNSYNEQFFGPGTRLTVL.